Shown below are 3 T cell receptor beta chains from a single sample sequenced in a study of beta chain features in type 1 diabetes. Sequencing targeted expressed TCRB transcripts, as all isolated RNA had been reverse transcribed. Assay: immunoSEQ multiplex PCR; the TCRdb copy retains only in-frame clones and omits some. Of about 900,000 clones listed, roughly 16% were seen once; the top ten hold about 0.02%. The sequencing input was naive CD4+ T cells from blood. These receptors originate from a woman under 30 in good health.

The table lists this clone with a few counts. The chain links TRBV5-1 to TRBJ2-3; either TRBD1 or TRBD2 may fit D (5 bases each). The CDR3 has 15 residues. Trimming took 0 bases from V and 4 from J, leaving 12 bases between them. CDR1 is SGHRS and CDR2 is YFSETQ in the germline V gene. CDR3 region: CASSLEGSGADTQYF. In DNA, the CDR3 is TGCGCCAGCAGCTTGGAGGGGAGCGGCGCAGATACGCAGTATTTT.

The chain carries TRBV28 and TRBJ2-3; no firm D call. Trimming cost V 6 bases and J 3 bases, with 7 bases left between them. CDR1 and CDR2 from the germline V gene are MDHEN and SYDVKM. The CDR3 covers 12 residues. Written as DNA, the CDR3 is TGTGCCAGCAGGAGTGAAACAGATACGCAGTATTTT. Its translation: CASRSETDTQYF. Supplemented by reference TRBV28 and TRBJ2-3, the full variable domain reads DVKVTQSSRYLVKRTGEKVFLECVQDMDHENMFWYRQDPGLGLRLIYFSYDVKMKEKGDIPEGYSVSREKKERFSLILESASTNQTSMYLCASRSETDTQYFGPGTRLTVL.

The chain employs TRBV28 and TRBJ1-2, with TRBD1 matching over 10 bases. With 3 bases clipped from V and 6 bases from J, the junction kept 7 bases outside the gene matches. This CDR3 spans 15 amino acids. Per germline, CDR1 MDHEN and CDR2 SYDVKM. The CDR3 region has the DNA TGTGCCAGCAGTTTCTCTCCCGGGACAGGGGATGGCTACACCTTC. Translated: CASSFSPGTGDGYTF.